These 5 T cell receptor beta chains came from one sample sequenced in a study of blood T cell repertoires in COVID-19. Here immunoSEQ multiplex PCR was the method, and the copy in TCRdb shows in-frame clones only, minus some. Counted here are roughly 220,000 clones, 70% to 90% occurring once; the ten biggest clones make up around 6.5%. Sequenced sample: peripheral blood. These receptors were collected from a man aged 80 or over with acute or convalescent COVID-19.

The chain uses TRBV20-1 and TRBJ2-7, with TRBD2 matching 15 bases. The CDR3 loop spans 17 amino acids. V shed 3 bases, J shed 0 bases, and the junction held 6 bases outside the gene matches. Germline CDR1 is DFQATT and CDR2 is SNEGSKA (reference sequence). CDR3 residues: CSASAGLAGGRSYEQYF. Written as DNA, the CDR3 is TGCAGTGCTAGTGCAGGACTAGCGGGAGGGCGCTCCTACGAGCAGTACTTC.

The chain joins TRBV7-9 to TRBJ2-4, with 7 bases matching TRBD2. V was pared by 5 bases and J by 7 bases, with 8 bases of the junction left unmatched. Germline V gene data show CDR1 as SEHNR and CDR2 as FQNEAQ (reference sequence). There are 14 residues in the CDR3. The CDR3 is CASSPRRGENIQYF. The CDR3 region has the DNA TGTGCCAGCAGCCCACGCCGGGGGGAGAACATTCAGTACTTC.

V and J are TRBV7-9 and TRBJ2-3; D gene uncertain. The CDR3 extends over 16 amino acids. Between the trimmed V and J ends, which lost 6 bases and 5 bases, there was a span of 21 bases. Germline lookup yields CDR1 SEHNR and CDR2 FQNEAQ (reference sequence). The CDR3, as DNA: TGTGCCAGCAGACCTGTAGCAAGATTACCCGGAGATACGCAGTATTTT. Translation: CASRPVARLPGDTQYF.

The rearrangement joins TRBV19 to TRBJ2-3; tentative D call: TRBD2 (5 bases). CDR1 is LNHDA, CDR2 SQIVND, per germline (reference sequence). Between the trimmed V and J ends, which lost 6 bases and 0 bases, there was a span of 13 bases. CDR3 length equals 15 residues. CDR3 sequence (DNA): TGTGCCAGTAGGCATCTTGGCGGGAGCACAGATACGCAGTATTTT. Its protein product is CASRHLGGSTDTQYF.

The J gene is TRBJ1-1, the V gene TRBV7-5; TRBD1 reflects the table's D call only, with no check against the DNA. TRBV7-5 is termed a pseudogene. The CDR3 spans 13 residues. The CDR3 region has the DNA TGTGTCAGAAGCTATGGACAGGGGGCGCCGGCTTTCTTT. This translates into CVRSYGQGAPAFF.